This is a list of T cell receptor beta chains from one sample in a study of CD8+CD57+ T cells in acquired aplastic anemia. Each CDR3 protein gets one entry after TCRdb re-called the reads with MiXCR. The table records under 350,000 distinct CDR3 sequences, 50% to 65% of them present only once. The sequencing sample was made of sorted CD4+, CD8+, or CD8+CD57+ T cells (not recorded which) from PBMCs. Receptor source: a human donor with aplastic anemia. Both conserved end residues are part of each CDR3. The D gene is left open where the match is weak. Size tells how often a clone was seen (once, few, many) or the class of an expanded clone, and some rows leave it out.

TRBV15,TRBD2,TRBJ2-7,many,CATSREPSGTYEQYF,TGTGCCACCAGCAGAGAACCTAGCGGGACCTACGAGCAGTACTTC
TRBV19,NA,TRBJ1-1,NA,CASSTGSTEAFF,TGTGCCAGTAGTACCGGAAGCACTGAAGCTTTCTTT
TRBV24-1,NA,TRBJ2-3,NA,CATSDGLEALRDTQYF,TGTGCCACCAGTGATGGTCTGGAGGCGCTCAGGGATACGCAGTATTTT
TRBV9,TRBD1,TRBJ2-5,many,CASSASGTGVETQYF,TGTGCCAGCAGCGCTTCCGGGACAGGGGTAGAGACCCAGTACTTC
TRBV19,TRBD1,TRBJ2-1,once,CASSINRQGPTFF,TGTGCCAGTAGTATCAACAGACAGGGTCCTACGTTCTTC
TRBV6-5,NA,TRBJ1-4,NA,CASSYSEKLFF,TGTGCCAGCAGTTACAGTGAAAAACTGTTTTTT
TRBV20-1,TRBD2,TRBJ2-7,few,CSAPHPGLESREQYF,TGCAGTGCCCCCCACCCGGGACTAGAGTCGCGAGAGCAGTACTTC
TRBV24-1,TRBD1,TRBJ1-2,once,CATSDAGTGEGYGYTF,TGTGCCACCAGTGATGCCGGGACAGGGGAGGGCTATGGCTACACCTTC
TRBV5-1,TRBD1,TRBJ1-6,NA,CASSLSGTGTSPLHF,TGCGCCAGCAGCTTGAGCGGGACAGGGACTTCACCCCTCCACTTT
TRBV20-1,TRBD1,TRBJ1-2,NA,CSAIDRGNTF,TGCAGTGCTATAGACAGGGGGAACACCTTC
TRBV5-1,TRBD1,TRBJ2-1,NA,CASSFRQGALWKDRFF,TGCGCCAGCAGCTTCCGACAGGGGGCCTTATGGAAGGATCGGTTCTTC
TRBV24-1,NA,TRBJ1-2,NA,CATSSTGLAGGYTF,TGTGCCACCAGTAGTACGGGACTCGCGGGAGGCTACACCTTC
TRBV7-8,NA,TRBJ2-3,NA,CASSRLATDTQYF,TGTGCCAGCAGCCGACTCGCCACAGATACGCAGTATTTT
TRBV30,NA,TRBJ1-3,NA,CAWGDRRKGDTIYF,TGTGCCTGGGGGGACCGCAGGAAGGGAGACACCATATATTTT
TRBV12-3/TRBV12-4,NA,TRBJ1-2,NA,CASSFGTANYGYTF,TGTGCCAGCAGCTTCGGGACGGCTAACTATGGCTACACCTTC
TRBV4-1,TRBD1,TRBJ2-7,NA,CASSGRDRGFGTYEQYF,TGCGCCAGCAGCGGCCGGGACAGGGGGTTTGGCACCTACGAGCAGTACTTC
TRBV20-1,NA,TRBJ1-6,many,CSAREHGEIYSPLHF,TGCAGTGCTAGAGAGCATGGGGAAATTTATTCACCCCTCCACTTT
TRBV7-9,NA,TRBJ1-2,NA,CASSKSDGYTF,TGTGCCAGCAGCAAATCAGATGGCTACACCTTC
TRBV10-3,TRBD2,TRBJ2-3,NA,CAISSTSGDNEQYF,TGTGCCATCAGTAGTACTAGCGGCGACAATGAGCAGTATTTT
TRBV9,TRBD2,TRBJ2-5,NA,CASSGRLAGGLYQETQYF,TGTGCCAGCAGCGGGAGACTAGCGGGGGGGTTGTACCAAGAGACCCAGTACTTC
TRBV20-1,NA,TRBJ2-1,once,CSARAGAHNEQFF,TGCAGTGCTAGGGCCGGGGCCCACAATGAGCAGTTCTTC
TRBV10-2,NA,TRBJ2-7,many,CASSESRRYEQYF,TGCGCCAGCAGTGAGTCGCGGAGATACGAGCAGTACTTC
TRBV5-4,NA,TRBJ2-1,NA,CASSPRTDNEQFF,TGTGCCAGCAGCCCCAGGACAGATAATGAGCAGTTCTTC
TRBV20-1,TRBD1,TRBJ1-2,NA,CSASAGGGYGYTF,TGCAGTGCTAGCGCAGGGGGTGGCTATGGCTACACCTTC
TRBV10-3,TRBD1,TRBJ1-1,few,CASWTGGVGAFF,TGTGCCAGCTGGACAGGGGGCGTAGGAGCTTTCTTT
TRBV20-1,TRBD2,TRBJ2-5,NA,CSARDQFGRETQYF,TGCAGTGCTAGAGATCAGTTCGGGAGGGAGACCCAGTACTTC
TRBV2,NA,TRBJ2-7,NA,CASSEVRGGSYEQYF,TGTGCCAGCAGTGAAGTCCGCGGGGGCAGCTACGAGCAGTACTTC
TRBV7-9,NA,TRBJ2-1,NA,CASSSGEDNNEQFF,TGTGCCAGCAGCTCCGGCGAGGATAACAATGAGCAGTTCTTC
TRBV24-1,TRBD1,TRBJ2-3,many,CATSDTGQGSTDTQYF,TGTGCCACCAGTGATACAGGACAGGGCAGCACAGATACGCAGTATTTT
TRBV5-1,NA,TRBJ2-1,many,CASSLATGSEQFF,TGCGCCAGCAGCTTAGCGACAGGTAGCGAGCAGTTCTTC
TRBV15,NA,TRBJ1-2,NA,CATSSPGTANYGYTF,TGTGCCACCTCCTCCCCGGGTACCGCTAACTATGGCTACACCTTC
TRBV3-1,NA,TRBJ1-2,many,CASSQMPGENYGYTF,TGTGCCAGCAGCCAGATGCCAGGGGAGAACTATGGCTACACCTTC
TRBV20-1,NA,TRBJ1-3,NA,CSAREPGANTIYF,TGCAGTGCTAGAGAACCCGGGGCGAACACCATATATTTT
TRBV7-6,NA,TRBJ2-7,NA,CASSLDVAGLFSYEQYF,TGTGCCAGCAGCTTAGATGTGGCAGGGCTATTTTCCTACGAGCAGTACTTC
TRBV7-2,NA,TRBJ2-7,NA,CASSLVPIGPYEQYF,TGTGCCAGCAGCTTAGTCCCGATTGGTCCATACGAGCAGTACTTC
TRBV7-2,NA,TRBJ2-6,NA,CASSSRRSGANVLTF,TGTGCCAGCAGCTCCCGTAGGTCTGGGGCCAACGTCCTGACTTTC
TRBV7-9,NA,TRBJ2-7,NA,CASSPSMEGVQYF,TGTGCCAGCAGCCCGTCAATGGAGGGGGTGCAGTACTTC
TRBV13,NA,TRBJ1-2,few,CASSGRGMGYTF,TGTGCCAGCAGCGGACGGGGGATGGGCTACACCTTC
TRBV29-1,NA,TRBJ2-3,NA,CSVRKPPTDTQYF,TGCAGCGTTCGCAAACCCCCCACAGATACGCAGTATTTT
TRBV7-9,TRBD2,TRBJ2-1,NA,CASSLVRLAGGYNEQFF,TGTGCCAGCAGCTTAGTAAGGCTAGCGGGGGGATACAATGAGCAGTTCTTC
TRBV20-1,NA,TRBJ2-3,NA,CSAPADGGVDTQYF,TGCAGTGCCCCAGCTGACGGGGGAGTAGATACGCAGTATTTT
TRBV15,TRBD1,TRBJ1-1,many,CATSRERGLGEAFF,TGTGCCACCAGCAGAGAGAGGGGGCTAGGTGAAGCTTTCTTT
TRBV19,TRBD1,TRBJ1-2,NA,CASSIGGSGDRGSYGYTF,TGTGCCAGTAGTATAGGCGGGAGTGGGGACAGGGGATCATATGGCTACACCTTC
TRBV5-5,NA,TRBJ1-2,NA,CASSSSGVLGYTF,TGCGCCAGCAGCTCTTCAGGGGTCCTTGGCTACACCTTC
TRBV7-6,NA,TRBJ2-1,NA,CASSLGLNNEQFF,TGTGCCAGCAGCTTAGGACTGAACAATGAGCAGTTCTTC
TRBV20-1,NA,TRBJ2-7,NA,CSAYGIYEQYF,TGCAGTGCATATGGTATCTACGAGCAGTACTTC
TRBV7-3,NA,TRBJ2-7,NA,CASSLNREGGYEQYF,TGTGCCAGCAGCTTAAACAGGGAGGGGGGCTACGAGCAGTACTTC
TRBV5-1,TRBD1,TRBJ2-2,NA,CASSSLDRGPTGELFF,TGCGCCAGCAGTAGTCTGGACAGGGGTCCCACCGGGGAGCTGTTTTTT